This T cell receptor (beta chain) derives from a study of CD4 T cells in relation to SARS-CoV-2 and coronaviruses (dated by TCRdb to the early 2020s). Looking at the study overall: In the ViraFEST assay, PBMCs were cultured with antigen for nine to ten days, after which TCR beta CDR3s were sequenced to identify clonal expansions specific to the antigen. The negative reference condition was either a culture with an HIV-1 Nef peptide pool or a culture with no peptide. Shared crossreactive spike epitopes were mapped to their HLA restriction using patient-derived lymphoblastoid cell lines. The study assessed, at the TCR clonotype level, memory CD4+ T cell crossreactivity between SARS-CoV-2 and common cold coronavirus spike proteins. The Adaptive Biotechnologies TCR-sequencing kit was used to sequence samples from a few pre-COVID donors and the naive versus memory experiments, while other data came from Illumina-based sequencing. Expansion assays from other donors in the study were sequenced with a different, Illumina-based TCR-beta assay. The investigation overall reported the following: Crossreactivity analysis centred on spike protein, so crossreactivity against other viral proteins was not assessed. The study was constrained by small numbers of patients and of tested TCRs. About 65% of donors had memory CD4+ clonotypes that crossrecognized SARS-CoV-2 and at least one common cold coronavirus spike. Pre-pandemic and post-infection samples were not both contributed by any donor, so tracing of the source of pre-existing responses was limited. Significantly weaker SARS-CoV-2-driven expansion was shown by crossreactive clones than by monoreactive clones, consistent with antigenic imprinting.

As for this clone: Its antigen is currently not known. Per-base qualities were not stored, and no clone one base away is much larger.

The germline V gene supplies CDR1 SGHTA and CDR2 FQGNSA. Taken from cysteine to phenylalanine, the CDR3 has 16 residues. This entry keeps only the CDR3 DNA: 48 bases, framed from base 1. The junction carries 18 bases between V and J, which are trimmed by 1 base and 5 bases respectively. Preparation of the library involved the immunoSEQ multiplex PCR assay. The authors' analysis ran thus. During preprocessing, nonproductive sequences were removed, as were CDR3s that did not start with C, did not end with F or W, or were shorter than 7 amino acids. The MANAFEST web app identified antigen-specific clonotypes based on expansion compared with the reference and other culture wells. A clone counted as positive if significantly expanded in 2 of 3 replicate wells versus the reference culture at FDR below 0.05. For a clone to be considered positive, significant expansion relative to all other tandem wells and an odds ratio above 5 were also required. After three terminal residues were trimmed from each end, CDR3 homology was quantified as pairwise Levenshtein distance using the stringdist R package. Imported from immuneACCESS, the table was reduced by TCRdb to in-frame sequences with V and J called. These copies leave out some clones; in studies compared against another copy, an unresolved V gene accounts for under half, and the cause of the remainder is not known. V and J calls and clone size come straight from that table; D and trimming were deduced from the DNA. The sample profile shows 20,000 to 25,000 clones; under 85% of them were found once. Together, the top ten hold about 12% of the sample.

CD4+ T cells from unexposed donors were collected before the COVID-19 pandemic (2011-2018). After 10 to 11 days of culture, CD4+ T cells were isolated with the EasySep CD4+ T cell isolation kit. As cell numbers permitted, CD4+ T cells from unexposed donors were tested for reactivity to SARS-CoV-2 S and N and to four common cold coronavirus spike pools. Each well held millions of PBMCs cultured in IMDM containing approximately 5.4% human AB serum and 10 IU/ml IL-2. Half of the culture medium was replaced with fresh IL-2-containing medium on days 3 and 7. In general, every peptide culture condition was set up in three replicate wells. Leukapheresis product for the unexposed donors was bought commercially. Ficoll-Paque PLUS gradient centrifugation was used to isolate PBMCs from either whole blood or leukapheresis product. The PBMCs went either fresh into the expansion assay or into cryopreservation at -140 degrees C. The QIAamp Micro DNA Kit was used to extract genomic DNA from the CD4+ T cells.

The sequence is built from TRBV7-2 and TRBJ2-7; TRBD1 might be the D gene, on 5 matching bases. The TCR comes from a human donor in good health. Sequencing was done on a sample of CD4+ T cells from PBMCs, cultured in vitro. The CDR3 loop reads CASSLEGSRAMHEQYF. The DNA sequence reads TGTGCCAGCAGCTTAGAGGGCTCCAGGGCCATGCACGAGCAGTACTTC.